This T cell receptor (beta chain) was profiled in a study of cytomegalovirus exposure and HLA in healthy donors. Remarks on this clone: Its specificity is unknown.

CDR1 and CDR2 from the germline V gene are SGHRS and YFSETQ. The CDR3 covers 15 residues. V was trimmed by 0 bases and J by 1 base, leaving 7 bases between them. Study-wide findings and caveats: Prediction of most subjects' HLA-A and HLA-B alleles by TCR beta sequences was reportedly accurate. It was approximately 170 TCR beta chains that were listed as cytomegalovirus-associated.

The PCR used 60 Vbeta and 13 Jbeta primers. The repertoire was sequenced with immunoSEQ multiplex PCR; TCRdb's copy has only in-frame clones and lacks some. The data show about 210,000 clones, around four fifths seen once. This clonotype was obtained from a middle-aged man in good health and CMV-seropositive. V is TRBV5-1 and J is TRBJ1-4, with TRBD1 as a possible D gene (5 bases). Sequences were obtained from PBMCs. CDR3 nucleotide sequence: TGCGCCAGCAGCTTGGAGCAGGGAACTAATGAAAAACTGTTTTTT. It translates to CASSLEQGTNEKLFF. The variable domain in full, with the rest retrieved from reference TRBV5-1 and TRBJ1-4, is KAGVTQTPRYLIKTRGQQVTLSCSPISGHRSVSWYQQTPGQGLQFLFEYFSETQRNKGNFPGRFSGRQFSNSRSEMNVSTLELGDSALYLCASSLEQGTNEKLFFGSGTQLSVL.